This T cell receptor (beta chain) was obtained from a study of cytomegalovirus exposure and HLA in healthy donors. Study-wide context: Early release data held about 85 million unique TCRs from HLA-typed donors.

Each donor was healthy, and each was a bone marrow donor. Vbeta (60) and Jbeta (13) primers were used in the PCR. The assay was immunoSEQ multiplex PCR, and TCRdb's table has in-frame clones only and misses some. The sample includes 130,000 to 150,000 clones, roughly 80% of them seen just once. The sequencing input was PBMCs. The clonotype originates from a woman aged 25 to 45 in good health and CMV-seronegative.

CDR3 in amino acids: CAWSHPGLRSYNEQFF. CDR3 DNA sequence: TGTGCCTGGAGTCACCCGGGACTCAGATCCTACAATGAGCAGTTCTTC. The V gene is TRBV30, the J gene TRBJ2-1, with D possibly matching TRBD2 (6 bases). V gave up 2 bases and J gave up 1 base, with 15 bases separating them. This CDR3 has 16 residues. Germline values: CDR1 GTSNPN, CDR2 SVGIG (reference sequence).